This is a list of T cell receptor beta chains from one sample in a study of T cell repertoires in cytomegalovirus infection. Their antigen targets remain unknown. TCRdb re-called the reads with MiXCR, one entry per CDR3 protein. The sample lists about a million distinct CDR3 sequences; 25% to 40% were seen once. The input for sequencing was cultured CD8+ T cells from PBMCs, taken from culture after CMV antigen stimulation. The receptors were gathered from a human donor in good health (CMV status not recorded). Some clones in this sample may be carry-over from other donors' samples. The CDR3 runs from the conserved cysteine through the conserved F or W. The D gene is left open where the match is weak. Clone sizes are given selectively: once, few, many, or a class where the clone is expanded.

abundance: .; v_gene: TRBV4-1; j_gene: TRBJ1-1; d_gene: TRBD1; CDR3nt: TGCGCCAGCAGCCTTAGACAGGGGCGAGGTGGAACGAACACTGAAGCTTTCTTT; CDR3aa: CASSLRQGRGGTNTEAFF
abundance: .; v_gene: TRBV7-9; j_gene: TRBJ1-1; d_gene: TRBD1; CDR3nt: TGTGCCAGCAGCCTAAGGACAGGGGACACTGAAGCTTTCTTT; CDR3aa: CASSLRTGDTEAFF
abundance: .; v_gene: TRBV27; j_gene: TRBJ2-2; d_gene: TRBD2; CDR3nt: TGTGCCAGCAGCTTCCTGCCTCCGGGACTAGCGGGGGGGCCGGCCACCGGGGAGCTGTTTTTT; CDR3aa: CASSFLPPGLAGGPATGELFF
abundance: few; v_gene: TRBV6-8; j_gene: TRBJ2-5; d_gene: .; CDR3nt: TGTGCCAGCAGTTACAGGGACCAAGAGACCCAGTACTTC; CDR3aa: CASSYRDQETQYF
abundance: few; v_gene: TRBV6-5; j_gene: TRBJ2-1; d_gene: .; CDR3nt: TGTGCCAGCAGTTACAGCAAAGGGCCTCACAATGAGCAGTTCTTC; CDR3aa: CASSYSKGPHNEQFF
abundance: .; v_gene: TRBV28; j_gene: TRBJ2-3; d_gene: TRBD1; CDR3nt: TGTGCCAGCAGTGCCGGACAGGGAATAGGGGATACGCAGTATTTT; CDR3aa: CASSAGQGIGDTQYF
abundance: .; v_gene: TRBV29-1; j_gene: TRBJ1-2; d_gene: .; CDR3nt: TGCAGCGTTGAGGTCAGGACTGGCTACACCTTC; CDR3aa: CSVEVRTGYTF
abundance: .; v_gene: TRBV7-6; j_gene: TRBJ2-2; d_gene: TRBD1; CDR3nt: TGTGTCAGCAGCACGGGACAGGGGGCGACCGGGGAGCTGTTTTTT; CDR3aa: CVSSTGQGATGELFF
abundance: .; v_gene: TRBV28; j_gene: TRBJ2-3; d_gene: TRBD2; CDR3nt: TGTGCCAGCAGCGGTTGGACTAGCGGGGACACAGATACGCAGTATTTT; CDR3aa: CASSGWTSGDTDTQYF
abundance: .; v_gene: TRBV7-9; j_gene: TRBJ2-1; d_gene: TRBD1; CDR3nt: TGTGCCAGCAGCTTACCTCGGACAGGCGCTGAGCAGTTCTTC; CDR3aa: CASSLPRTGAEQFF
abundance: .; v_gene: TRBV20-1; j_gene: TRBJ2-5; d_gene: TRBD1; CDR3nt: TGCAGTGCTAGATGGGACAGGGAATCTATCCAAGAGACCCAGTACTTC; CDR3aa: CSARWDRESIQETQYF
abundance: few; v_gene: TRBV9; j_gene: TRBJ1-5; d_gene: .; CDR3nt: TGTGCCAGCAGCGTAGGTGGGGGCTCAAGCAATCAGCCCCAGCATTTT; CDR3aa: CASSVGGGSSNQPQHF
abundance: .; v_gene: TRBV7-9; j_gene: TRBJ1-4; d_gene: .; CDR3nt: TGTGCCAGCAGCACCACCGGGGGCCAAGGGAAAGAAAAACTGTTTTTT; CDR3aa: CASSTTGGQGKEKLFF
abundance: few; v_gene: TRBV7-9; j_gene: TRBJ1-4; d_gene: .; CDR3nt: TGTGCCAGCAGCTTAGGGGCAGGCACTAATGAAAAACTGTTTTTT; CDR3aa: CASSLGAGTNEKLFF
abundance: .; v_gene: TRBV7-6; j_gene: TRBJ2-3; d_gene: .; CDR3nt: TGTGCCAGCAGCTTAGATGGCTCCGTGGCCCCCACAGATACGCAGTATTTT; CDR3aa: CASSLDGSVAPTDTQYF
abundance: few; v_gene: TRBV7-9; j_gene: TRBJ1-6; d_gene: .; CDR3nt: TGTGCCAGCAGCTCAGCGCGGAGCTCCTATAATTCACCCCTCCACTTT; CDR3aa: CASSSARSSYNSPLHF
abundance: .; v_gene: TRBV24-1; j_gene: TRBJ2-5; d_gene: .; CDR3nt: TGTGCCACCAGTGATGGCAGGTACCAAGAGACCCAGTACTTC; CDR3aa: CATSDGRYQETQYF
abundance: .; v_gene: TRBV7-6; j_gene: TRBJ2-3; d_gene: .; CDR3nt: TGTGCCAGCAGCGAGGACGTTTTATCTAGCACAGATACGCAGTATTTT; CDR3aa: CASSEDVLSSTDTQYF
abundance: .; v_gene: TRBV20-1; j_gene: TRBJ2-5; d_gene: .; CDR3nt: TGCAGTGCTAGAGATCTCACAGATACCATCCAAGAGACCCAGTACTTC; CDR3aa: CSARDLTDTIQETQYF
abundance: .; v_gene: TRBV6-5; j_gene: TRBJ1-1; d_gene: .; CDR3nt: TGTGCCAGCATCTCGGGGACGGCGAACACTGAAGCTTTCTTT; CDR3aa: CASISGTANTEAFF
abundance: few; v_gene: TRBV7-9; j_gene: TRBJ2-7; d_gene: TRBD2; CDR3nt: TGTGCCAGCAGCTTCGGGACTAGCGGGGGCAACGAGCAGTACTTC; CDR3aa: CASSFGTSGGNEQYF
abundance: few; v_gene: TRBV4-1; j_gene: TRBJ2-3; d_gene: .; CDR3nt: TGCGCCAGCAGCCAAGAAGTCCCGAATACGCAGTATTTT; CDR3aa: CASSQEVPNTQYF
abundance: .; v_gene: TRBV6-6; j_gene: TRBJ1-6; d_gene: TRBD1; CDR3nt: TGTGCCAGCAGCCGCGAACGACAGGGGGGCTCACCCCTCCACTTT; CDR3aa: CASSRERQGGSPLHF
abundance: few; v_gene: TRBV27; j_gene: TRBJ2-7; d_gene: .; CDR3nt: TGTGCCAGCGCGCCAGTTTTTTTGCGGGGTGACTACGAGCAGTACTTC; CDR3aa: CASAPVFLRGDYEQYF
abundance: few; v_gene: TRBV6-6; j_gene: TRBJ2-2; d_gene: .; CDR3nt: TGTGCCAGCTCGGGTTTCGGGGAGCTGTTTTTT; CDR3aa: CASSGFGELFF
abundance: few; v_gene: TRBV6-5; j_gene: TRBJ2-7; d_gene: TRBD1; CDR3nt: TGTGCCAGCAGTTACCGGACAGGGGGCATGAGTCACTTC; CDR3aa: CASSYRTGGMSHF
abundance: once; v_gene: TRBV7-3; j_gene: TRBJ2-1; d_gene: TRBD2; CDR3nt: TGTGCCAGCAGTCGTGGACTAGCGGGGAGAACCAATGAGCAGTTCTTC; CDR3aa: CASSRGLAGRTNEQFF
abundance: .; v_gene: TRBV7-6; j_gene: TRBJ1-1; d_gene: .; CDR3nt: TGTGCCAGCAGCTTACAACCGACAGGGAACACTGAAGCTTTCTTT; CDR3aa: CASSLQPTGNTEAFF
abundance: few; v_gene: TRBV27; j_gene: TRBJ2-1; d_gene: TRBD2; CDR3nt: TGTGCCAGCACCCATCTAGCGGGGGGACCCAATGAGCAGTTCTTC; CDR3aa: CASTHLAGGPNEQFF
abundance: few; v_gene: TRBV27; j_gene: TRBJ2-1; d_gene: .; CDR3nt: TGTGCCAGCAGTCTGATAGAGCCAGCATTAGTTGAGCAGTTCTTC; CDR3aa: CASSLIEPALVEQFF
abundance: .; v_gene: TRBV6-1; j_gene: TRBJ1-1; d_gene: .; CDR3nt: TGTGCCAGCAGACCACCCATGAACACTGAAGCTTTCTTT; CDR3aa: CASRPPMNTEAFF
abundance: .; v_gene: TRBV4-3; j_gene: TRBJ1-2; d_gene: TRBD1; CDR3nt: TGCGCCAGCAGCCACCCCGGACAGGGAGCTAACTATGGCTACACCTTC; CDR3aa: CASSHPGQGANYGYTF
abundance: few; v_gene: TRBV6-2/TRBV6-3; j_gene: TRBJ1-2; d_gene: .; CDR3nt: TGTGCCAGCAGTTACGATACGAGGGACGGCTACACCTTC; CDR3aa: CASSYDTRDGYTF
abundance: many; v_gene: TRBV7-2; j_gene: TRBJ2-3; d_gene: .; CDR3nt: TGTGCCAGCAGCTTAGACTCCCTCCCGGTGGATACGCAGTATTTT; CDR3aa: CASSLDSLPVDTQYF
abundance: .; v_gene: TRBV14; j_gene: TRBJ2-2; d_gene: .; CDR3nt: TGTGCCAGCAGCAGGACGAACAGGGAAACCGGGGAGCTGTTTTTT; CDR3aa: CASSRTNRETGELFF
abundance: .; v_gene: TRBV19; j_gene: TRBJ2-1; d_gene: .; CDR3nt: TGTGCCAGTAGTATGTACAGGGAATACAATGAGCAGTTCTTC; CDR3aa: CASSMYREYNEQFF
abundance: few; v_gene: TRBV7-6; j_gene: TRBJ1-1; d_gene: .; CDR3nt: TGTGCCAGCAGCCCTACATCGGGGGCTCGCACTGAAGCTTTCTTT; CDR3aa: CASSPTSGARTEAFF
abundance: .; v_gene: TRBV29-1; j_gene: TRBJ1-2; d_gene: .; CDR3nt: TGCAGCGTTGAGGGACGGCCCTATGGCTACACCTTC; CDR3aa: CSVEGRPYGYTF
abundance: few; v_gene: TRBV24-1; j_gene: TRBJ2-1; d_gene: TRBD2; CDR3nt: TGTGCCACCAGTGACCGGACTAGCGGGGTAGATGAGCAGTTCTTC; CDR3aa: CATSDRTSGVDEQFF
abundance: few; v_gene: TRBV7-2; j_gene: TRBJ2-3; d_gene: TRBD2; CDR3nt: TGTGCCAGCAGCGCGACTAGCGGGGGGCTAGATACGCAGTATTTT; CDR3aa: CASSATSGGLDTQYF
abundance: .; v_gene: TRBV5-1; j_gene: TRBJ2-1; d_gene: TRBD2; CDR3nt: TGCGCCAGCATTGCAGCGGGGAGCCATGAGCAGTTCTTC; CDR3aa: CASIAAGSHEQFF
abundance: .; v_gene: TRBV7-8; j_gene: TRBJ2-1; d_gene: .; CDR3nt: TGTGCCAGCAGCCCCTCCGACGGTAGCCATGAGCAGTTCTTC; CDR3aa: CASSPSDGSHEQFF